The 12 T cell receptor beta chains reported below all come from one sample, sequenced in a study of T cells expressing NK-cell markers. TCRdb reprocessed the 5' RACE reads and keeps a single row for each CDR3 protein, giving no DNA. The sample totals almost 450,000 distinct CDR3 sequences; its top ten clones hold approximately 7%. The sample was blood T cells: a sorted CD56 or NKG2C T cell subset, CD4+ or CD8+ T cells, or bulk PBMC T cells (not recorded which). All receptors derive from a woman aged 18 to 75 in good health.

The rearrangement uses TRBV11-2 and TRBJ2-3; TCRdb's assignment of TRBD2 cannot be checked, as there is no DNA. The CDR3 totals 13 residues. The V gene's germline CDR1 is SGHAT and CDR2 FQNNGV. The CDR3 protein is CASSPSSEYTQYF.

The chain combines TRBV5-6 with TRBJ2-6. The CDR3 contains 16 residues. Germline loops: CDR1 SGHDT, CDR2 YYEEEE. CDR3 protein: CASSLRGSSGANVLTF.

V gene TRBV11-2 combines with J gene TRBJ2-1; TCRdb gives TRBD2 as the D gene, but with no DNA this cannot be confirmed. Germline assignment: CDR1 SGHAT and CDR2 FQNNGV. This CDR3 is built from 17 residues. Here the CDR3 reads CASTSLDASGAYNEQFF.

The CDR3 loop is CSARDLILAGGETQYF. The chain combines TRBV20-1 with TRBJ2-5; the TCRdb call, TRBD1, lacks DNA for checking. This CDR3 is built from 16 residues. Germline lookup yields CDR1 DFQATT and CDR2 SNEGSKA (reference sequence).

The CDR3 reads CASSYRFEQFF. The chain employs TRBV5-1 and TRBJ2-1. This CDR3 spans 11 amino acids. CDR1 is SGHRS and CDR2 is YFSETQ in the germline V gene. Drawing the rest from reference TRBV5-1 and TRBJ2-1, the complete variable domain is KAGVTQTPRYLIKTRGQQVTLSCSPISGHRSVSWYQQTPGQGLQFLFEYFSETQRNKGNFPGRFSGRQFSNSRSEMNVSTLELGDSALYLCASSYRFEQFFGPGTRLTVL.

The chain has TRBV10-3 and TRBJ2-5; checking the TCRdb D call of TRBD1 is not possible without DNA. Germline CDR1 ENHRY, CDR2 SYGVKD. This CDR3 spans 13 amino acids. The CDR3 sequence: CAISEGTVETQYF.

The CDR3 spells CASSKGGSWVGELFF. The chain combines TRBV21-1 with TRBJ2-2. TRBV21-1 is classified as a pseudogene. There are 15 residues in the CDR3.

The V and J genes are TRBV2 and TRBJ1-6; the D call from TCRdb, TRBD1, cannot be confirmed without DNA. This CDR3 region has 13 residues. Germline V gene sequence: CDR1 SNHLY, CDR2 FYNNEI. This CDR3 is CASTGTGASPLHF.

This chain connects TRBV20-1 to TRBJ2-3; TCRdb returns TRBD2, unconfirmable since there is no DNA. This CDR3 is 13 amino acids long. Looked up from germline, CDR1 is DFQATT and CDR2 is SNEGSKA (reference sequence). The CDR3 sequence is CSGTAGGTDTQYF.

This chain links TRBV7-9 with TRBJ1-1; TCRdb designates TRBD1, a call that cannot be tested without DNA. The CDR3 runs to 14 residues. The germline V gene has CDR1 SEHNR and CDR2 FQNEAQ (reference sequence). CDR3 sequence reads: CASSRGIGDTEAFF.

The chain has TRBV11-1 and TRBJ2-1; TCRdb designates TRBD2, a call that cannot be tested without DNA. The CDR3 is made up of 18 amino acids. Germline lookup yields CDR1 SGHAT and CDR2 FQDESV (reference sequence). This CDR3 is CASSMEGPGTQAPDEQFF.

V gene TRBV7-2 combines with J gene TRBJ1-6; TCRdb designates TRBD1, a call that cannot be tested without DNA. The CDR3 consists of 16 residues. Germline CDR1 is SGHTA and CDR2 is FQGNSA. The CDR3 sequence: CASRRLGAGSNSPLHF. The variable domain in full, completed from reference TRBV7-2 and TRBJ1-6, reads GAGVSQSPSNKVTEKGKDVELRCDPISGHTALYWYRQSLGQGLEFLIYFQGNSAPDKSGLPSDRFSAERTGGSVSTLTIQRTQQEDSAVYLCASRRLGAGSNSPLHFGNGTRLTVT.